The rows below give T cell receptor beta chains drawn from one sample of a study of CD8+CD57+ T cells in acquired aplastic anemia. TCRdb re-analysed the reads in MiXCR, keeping a single row per CDR3 protein. Of under 500,000 distinct CDR3 sequences listed, about a third were seen once; the top ten hold under 0.95%. The sample taken for sequencing was sorted CD4+, CD8+, or CD8+CD57+ T cells (not recorded which) from PBMCs. The receptors come from a human donor with aplastic anemia. Each CDR3 is given with its conserved first and last residue.

J: TRBJ2-1
V: TRBV20-1
length: 12
CDR3: CSARDEAGEQFF

J: TRBJ1-4
V: TRBV7-6
length: 15
CDR3: CASSLGATTNEKLFF

J: TRBJ1-6
V: TRBV2
length: 15
CDR3: CASSDGQGYNSPLHF

J: TRBJ1-6
V: TRBV19
length: 17
CDR3: CASARVAGTGGRSPLHF

J: TRBJ2-5
V: TRBV25-1
length: 16
CDR3: CASSELITGTQETQYF

J: TRBJ1-6
V: TRBV20-1
length: 13
CDR3: CSALRAPNSPLHF

J: TRBJ2-1
V: TRBV20-1
length: 14
CDR3: CSAHDRRGRNEQFF

J: TRBJ2-3
V: TRBV5-1
length: 17
CDR3: CASSSQGSFTSTDTQYF

J: TRBJ2-3
V: TRBV24-1
length: 11
CDR3: CATGAGDTQYF

J: TRBJ1-5
V: TRBV6-1
length: 14
CDR3: CASRLRDSNQPQHF

J: TRBJ2-5
V: TRBV5-8
length: 13
CDR3: CASSSGLLRTQYF

J: TRBJ2-7
V: TRBV2
length: 15
CDR3: CASSSRGGLSYEQYF

J: TRBJ2-1
V: TRBV20-1
length: 13
CDR3: CSARRGLANEQFF

J: TRBJ1-5
V: TRBV9
length: 14
CDR3: CASSVEGSNQPQHF

J: TRBJ1-3
V: TRBV9
length: 15
CDR3: CASSVASRGRNTIYF

J: TRBJ1-1
V: TRBV15
length: 13
CDR3: CATSQEPNTEAFF

J: TRBJ2-7
V: TRBV12-3/TRBV12-4
length: 14
CDR3: CASSFEDRAHEQYF

J: TRBJ1-2
V: TRBV7-2
length: 15
CDR3: CASSLGSQGNYGYTF

J: TRBJ2-7
V: TRBV25-1
length: 15
CDR3: CASSDALAGPYEQYF

J: TRBJ2-7
V: TRBV28
length: 14
CDR3: CASSLARRSYEQYF

J: TRBJ2-7
V: TRBV2
length: 14
CDR3: CASSDRGRPYEQYF

J: TRBJ2-1
V: TRBV7-7
length: 18
CDR3: CASSPSLAAPLLYNEQFF

J: TRBJ2-3
V: TRBV20-1
length: 12
CDR3: CSARGTSGLQYF

J: TRBJ2-7
V: TRBV6-1
length: 14
CDR3: CASNGGSGPYEQYF

J: TRBJ1-1
V: TRBV2
length: 13
CDR3: CASSPRGSTEAFF

J: TRBJ1-5
V: TRBV30
length: 13
CDR3: CAWNGDSNQPQHF

J: TRBJ1-2
V: TRBV29-1
length: 13
CDR3: CSVVGTGKDGYTF

J: TRBJ2-5
V: TRBV9
length: 14
CDR3: CASSVDGGGKTQYF

J: TRBJ2-3
V: TRBV7-8
length: 15
CDR3: CASSFLGGDTDTQYF

J: TRBJ2-3
V: TRBV11-2
length: 17
CDR3: CASSPGGWTGDTDTQYF

J: TRBJ1-5
V: TRBV2
length: 17
CDR3: CASRRDRETYSNQPQHF

J: TRBJ1-2
V: TRBV4-2
length: 15
CDR3: CASSQDRGYGYGYTF

J: TRBJ2-1
V: TRBV9
length: 15
CDR3: CASSVALAGGNEQFF

J: TRBJ1-2
V: TRBV19
length: 14
CDR3: CASSIAGRNYGYTF

J: TRBJ2-5
V: TRBV20-1
length: 12
CDR3: CSAPGLEETQYF

J: TRBJ2-6
V: TRBV10-1
length: 14
CDR3: CASSREGRANVLTF

J: TRBJ2-3
V: TRBV14
length: 15
CDR3: CASSQLGGWTDTQYF

J: TRBJ2-3
V: TRBV24-1
length: 11
CDR3: CATSMSDTQYF

J: TRBJ2-6
V: TRBV27
length: 15
CDR3: CASSFRPPGANVLTF

J: TRBJ1-1
V: TRBV7-2
length: 12
CDR3: CACSLENTEAFF

J: .
V: TRBV25-1
length: 13
CDR3: CASSDTGTGEAFF

J: TRBJ2-7
V: TRBV5-1
length: 15
CDR3: CASSLGGLGSYEQYF

J: TRBJ1-1
V: TRBV18
length: 14
CDR3: CASSPPGRDTEAFF

J: TRBJ1-1
V: TRBV14
length: 15
CDR3: CASSQGLVRETEAFF

J: TRBJ2-4
V: TRBV10-3
length: 13
CDR3: CASKGEAKNIQYF